A single sample is the source of the 6 T cell receptor beta chains below, sequenced in a study of blood T cell repertoires in COVID-19. Sequenced by immunoSEQ multiplex PCR; TCRdb stores in-frame clones only, minus some. The table includes over 130,000 clones, about 84% detected once. Specimen: PBMCs or T cells enriched from blood (not recorded which). Source of these receptors: a woman under 30 who had been exposed to COVID-19.

The CDR3 DNA reads TGTGCCAGCAGCAAAAGGGATCGAGGACACCTCAATCAGCCCCAGCATTTT. Translated, it gives CASSKRDRGHLNQPQHF. The chain carries TRBV21-1 and TRBJ1-5; the listed D gene, TRBD1, was not tested against the DNA. TRBV21-1 corresponds to a pseudogene. The CDR3 has 17 amino acids.

The chain has TRBV27 and TRBJ2-5; 7 bases are a match to TRBD2. The V and J ends lost 4 bases and 5 bases, in that order; junction bases with no gene match: 7. Germline V gives CDR1 MNHEY, CDR2 SMNVEV (reference sequence). The CDR3 length is 14 residues. CDR3: CASSWGRARETQYF. In DNA form, the CDR3 reads TGTGCCAGCAGTTGGGGGAGGGCAAGGGAGACCCAGTACTTC.

V and J are TRBV2 and TRBJ1-5; D possibly corresponds to TRBD1 (5 bases). This CDR3 has 14 residues. The germline V gene encodes CDR1 SNHLY and CDR2 FYNNEI. The ends were cut back, 6 bases at V and 4 bases at J, with 13 bases in the middle. The chain's CDR3 is CASSRGQANQPQHF. Here the CDR3 DNA reads TGTGCCAGCAGCCGTGGACAAGCGAATCAGCCCCAGCATTTT. Full variable domain (rest looked up from reference TRBV2 and TRBJ1-5): EPEVTQTPSHQVTQMGQEVILRCVPISNHLYFYWYRQILGQKVEFLVSFYNNEISEKSEIFDDQFSVERPDGSNFTLKIRSTKLEDSAMYFCASSRGQANQPQHFGDGTRLSIL.

This clone was seen a single time. The chain links TRBV4-1 to TRBJ2-4; the D is unclear. Deletions cut 1 base from V and 2 bases from J, with 18 bases between. The germline V gene has CDR1 MGHRA and CDR2 YSYEKL. The CDR3 extends over 18 amino acids. CDR3 protein: CASSQVFRVDKTKNIQYF. CDR3 in DNA: TGCGCCAGCAGCCAAGTGTTCCGGGTCGATAAGACCAAAAACATTCAGTACTTC.

The chain uses TRBV11-2 and TRBJ2-1; D gene ambiguous. Germline-derived CDR1 and CDR2 are SGHAT and FQNNGV. The CDR3 runs 14 residues. Trimming left V 1 base short and J 4 bases short, with 8 bases between. CDR3 DNA: TGTGCCAGCAGCTTAGCTGGTAGTTACAATGAGCAGTTCTTC. Amino acids: CASSLAGSYNEQFF.

The V gene is TRBV18, the J gene TRBJ1-5; TRBD1 agrees at 9 bases. Germline V gene data show CDR1 as KGHSH and CDR2 as LQKENI. After removal of 3 bases from V and 1 base from J, the junction contained 4 bases not matched to a gene. This CDR3 is 16 amino acids long. CDR3: CASSPSGTGSNQPQHF. The CDR3 DNA reads TGTGCCAGCTCACCGAGCGGGACAGGGAGCAATCAGCCCCAGCATTTT.